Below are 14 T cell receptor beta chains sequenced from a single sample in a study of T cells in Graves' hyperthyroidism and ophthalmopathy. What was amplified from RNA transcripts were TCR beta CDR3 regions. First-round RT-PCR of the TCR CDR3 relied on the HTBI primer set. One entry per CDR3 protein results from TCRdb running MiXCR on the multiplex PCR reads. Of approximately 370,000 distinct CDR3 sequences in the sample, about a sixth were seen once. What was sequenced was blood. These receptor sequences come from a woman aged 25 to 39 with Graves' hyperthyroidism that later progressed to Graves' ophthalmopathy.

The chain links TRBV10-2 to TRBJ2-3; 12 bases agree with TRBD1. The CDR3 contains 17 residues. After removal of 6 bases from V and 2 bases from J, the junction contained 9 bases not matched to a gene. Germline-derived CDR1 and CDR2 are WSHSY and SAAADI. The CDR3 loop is CASSRDRGLFSTDTQYF. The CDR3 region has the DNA TGCGCCAGCAGCCGGGACAGGGGGCTGTTTTCCACAGATACGCAGTATTTT.

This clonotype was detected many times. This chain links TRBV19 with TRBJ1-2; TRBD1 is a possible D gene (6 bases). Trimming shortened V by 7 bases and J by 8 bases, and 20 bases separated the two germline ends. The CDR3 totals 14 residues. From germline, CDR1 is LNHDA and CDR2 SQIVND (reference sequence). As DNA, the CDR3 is TGTGCCAGTATCCTGGAGGCAGGGGCTGGCGGCTACACCTTC. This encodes CASILEAGAGGYTF.

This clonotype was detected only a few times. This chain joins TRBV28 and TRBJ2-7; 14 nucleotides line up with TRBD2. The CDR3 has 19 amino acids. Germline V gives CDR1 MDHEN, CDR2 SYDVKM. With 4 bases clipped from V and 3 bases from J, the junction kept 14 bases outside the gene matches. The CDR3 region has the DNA TGTGCCAGCAGTTACCGAGGGACTAGCGGGAGCTTGTGGGTCTACGAGCAGTACTTC. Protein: CASSYRGTSGSLWVYEQYF.

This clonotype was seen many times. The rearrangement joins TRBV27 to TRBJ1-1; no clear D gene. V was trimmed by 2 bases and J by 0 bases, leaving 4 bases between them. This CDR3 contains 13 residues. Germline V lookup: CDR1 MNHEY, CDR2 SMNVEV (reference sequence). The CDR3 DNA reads TGTGCCAGCAGTTTAACCATGAACACTGAAGCTTTCTTT. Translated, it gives CASSLTMNTEAFF.

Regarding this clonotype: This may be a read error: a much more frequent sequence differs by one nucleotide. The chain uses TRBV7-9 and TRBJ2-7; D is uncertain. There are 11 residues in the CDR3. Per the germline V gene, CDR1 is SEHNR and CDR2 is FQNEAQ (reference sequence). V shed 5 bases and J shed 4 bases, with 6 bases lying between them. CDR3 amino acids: CASSREYEQYF. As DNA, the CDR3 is TGTGCCAGCAGCCGTGAATACGAGCAGTACTTC.

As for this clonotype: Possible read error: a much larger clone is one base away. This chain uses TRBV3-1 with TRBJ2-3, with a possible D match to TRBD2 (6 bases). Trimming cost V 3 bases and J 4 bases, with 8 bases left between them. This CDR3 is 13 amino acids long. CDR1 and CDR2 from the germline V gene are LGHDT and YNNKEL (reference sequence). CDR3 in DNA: TGTGCCAGCAGCCAGTGGGGGGCAGATACGCAGTATTTT. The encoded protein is CASSQWGADTQYF.

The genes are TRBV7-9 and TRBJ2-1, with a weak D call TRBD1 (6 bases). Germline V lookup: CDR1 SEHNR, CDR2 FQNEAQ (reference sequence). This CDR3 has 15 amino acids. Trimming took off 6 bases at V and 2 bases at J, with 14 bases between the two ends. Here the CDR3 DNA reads TGTGCCAGCAGAACCGGGACAAAACCCTACAATGAGCAGTTCTTC. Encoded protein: CASRTGTKPYNEQFF.

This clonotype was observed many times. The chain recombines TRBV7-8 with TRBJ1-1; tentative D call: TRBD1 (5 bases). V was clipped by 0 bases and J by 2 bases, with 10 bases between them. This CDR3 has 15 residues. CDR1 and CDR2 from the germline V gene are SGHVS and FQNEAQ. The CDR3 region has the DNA TGTGCCAGCAGCTTAGCTTGGCAGGGAAACACTGAAGCTTTCTTT. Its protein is CASSLAWQGNTEAFF.

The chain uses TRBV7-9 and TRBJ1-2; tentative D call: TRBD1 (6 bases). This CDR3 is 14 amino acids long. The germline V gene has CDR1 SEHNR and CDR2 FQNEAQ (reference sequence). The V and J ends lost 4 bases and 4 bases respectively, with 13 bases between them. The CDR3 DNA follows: TGTGCCAGCAGCTCAACAGGGTCCCCCTATGGCTACACCTTC. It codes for CASSSTGSPYGYTF. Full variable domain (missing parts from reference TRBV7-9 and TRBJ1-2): DTGVSQNPRHKITKRGQNVTFRCDPISEHNRLYWYRQTLGQGPEFLTYFQNEAQLEKSRLLSDRFSAERPKGSFSTLEIQRTEQGDSAMYLCASSSTGSPYGYTFGSGTRLTVV.

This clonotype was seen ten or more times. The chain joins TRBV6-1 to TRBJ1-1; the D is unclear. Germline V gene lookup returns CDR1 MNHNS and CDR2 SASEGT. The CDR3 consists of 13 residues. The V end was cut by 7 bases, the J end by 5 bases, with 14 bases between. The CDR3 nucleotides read TGTGCCAGCAAGGATTCGGAGGGAACTGAAGCTTTCTTT. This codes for CASKDSEGTEAFF.

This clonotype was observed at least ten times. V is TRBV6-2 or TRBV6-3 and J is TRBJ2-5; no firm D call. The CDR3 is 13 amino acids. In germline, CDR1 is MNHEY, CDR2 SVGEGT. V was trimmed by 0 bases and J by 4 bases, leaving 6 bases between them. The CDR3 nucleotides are TGTGCCAGCAGTTACTCATCGCCAGAGACCCAGTACTTC. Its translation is CASSYSSPETQYF.

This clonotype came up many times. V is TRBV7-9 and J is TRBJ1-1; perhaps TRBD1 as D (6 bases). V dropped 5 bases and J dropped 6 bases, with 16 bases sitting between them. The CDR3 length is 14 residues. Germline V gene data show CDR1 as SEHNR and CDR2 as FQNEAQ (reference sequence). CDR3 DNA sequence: TGTGCCAGCAGCCCCGGGACATATCAGGCTGAAGCTTTCTTT. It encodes CASSPGTYQAEAFF.

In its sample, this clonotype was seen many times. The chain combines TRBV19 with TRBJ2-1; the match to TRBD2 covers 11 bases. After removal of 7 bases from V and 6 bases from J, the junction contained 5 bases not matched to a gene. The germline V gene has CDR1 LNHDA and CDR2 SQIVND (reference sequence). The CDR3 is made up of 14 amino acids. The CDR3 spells CASTTSGIGNEQFF. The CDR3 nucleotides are TGTGCCAGTACGACTAGCGGGATCGGCAATGAGCAGTTCTTC.

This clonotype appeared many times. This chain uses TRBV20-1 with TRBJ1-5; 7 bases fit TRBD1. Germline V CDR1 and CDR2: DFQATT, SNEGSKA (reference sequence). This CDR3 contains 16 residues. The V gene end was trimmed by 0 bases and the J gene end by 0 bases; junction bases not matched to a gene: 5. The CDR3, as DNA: TGCAGTGCTAGAGATCGACAGGGATATAGCAATCAGCCCCAGCATTTT. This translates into CSARDRQGYSNQPQHF.